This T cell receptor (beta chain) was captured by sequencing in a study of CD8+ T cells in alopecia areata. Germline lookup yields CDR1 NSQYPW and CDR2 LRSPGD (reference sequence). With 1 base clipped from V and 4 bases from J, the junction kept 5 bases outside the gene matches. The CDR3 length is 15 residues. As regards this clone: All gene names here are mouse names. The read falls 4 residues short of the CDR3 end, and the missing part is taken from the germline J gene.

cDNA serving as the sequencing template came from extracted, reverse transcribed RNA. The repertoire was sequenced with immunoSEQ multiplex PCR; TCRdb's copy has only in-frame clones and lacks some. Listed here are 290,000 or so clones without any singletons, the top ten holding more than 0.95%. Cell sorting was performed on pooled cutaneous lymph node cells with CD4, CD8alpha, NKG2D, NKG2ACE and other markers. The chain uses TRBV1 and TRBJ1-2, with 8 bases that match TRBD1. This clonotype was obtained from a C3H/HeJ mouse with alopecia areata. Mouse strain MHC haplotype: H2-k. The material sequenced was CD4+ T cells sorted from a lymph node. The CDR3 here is CTCSAADREGSDYTF. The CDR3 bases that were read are TGCACCTGCAGTGCAGCGGACAGGGAGGGCTCC. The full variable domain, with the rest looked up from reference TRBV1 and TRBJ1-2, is VTLLEQNPRWRLVPRGQAVNLRCILKNSQYPWMSWYQQDLQKQLQWLFTLRSPGDKEVKSLPGADYLATRVTDTELRLQVANMSQGRTLYCTCSAADREGSDYTFGSGTRLLVI.